This entry describes one T cell receptor beta chain. What this receptor recognizes is not known. The record has no base qualities; no much larger clone is one base away. High-throughput TCR beta sequencing profiled peripheral blood CD8+ and CD4+ T cells from healthy donors, Susac syndrome patients and multiple sclerosis patients. The Susac syndrome patients fulfilled recently defined diagnostic criteria for definite or probable disease. Bulk CD8+ and CD4+ T cells were purified magnetically by negative isolation, whereas CD8+ TEMRA cells were enriched by FACS. Blood was collected in EDTA tubes and processed within 24 hours, with PBMCs isolated through density gradient centrifugation. PBMCs destined for TCR sequencing were cryopreserved in liquid nitrogen and later thawed in a 37 °C water bath. Purity of sorted or isolated CD4+, CD8+ and CD8+ TEMRA cells was at least 90%. The data derive from a study of CD8 T cells in Susac syndrome (dated by TCRdb to the late 2010s). In terms of the full investigation: Of the Susac syndrome patients who were sequenced, more than five had clinically active disease and 8 or 9 were in clinical remission. Whether CD8+ T cell activation and differentiation in Susac syndrome was antigen driven was tested using repertoire sequencing. Susac syndrome patients were therapy-naive, on corticosteroids (some also receiving IVIg), or on IVIg alone at blood withdrawal.

Study-wide findings and limitations: No clonal expansion was detected in the CD4+ T cell repertoire of Susac syndrome patients. The number of individuals in the TCR sequencing and HLA analysis was acknowledged as relatively small.

V was cut back by 2 bases and J by 13 bases, leaving a gap of 20 bases between them. CDR1 and CDR2, per the germline V gene, are MNHEY and SVGAGI. The CDR3 has 15 amino acids, counting the end cysteine and phenylalanine. The retained sequence is limited to the CDR3, 45 bases, with the frame set at the first base. RNA was extracted with the RNeasy kit and roughly 0.5 to 1 ug was reverse transcribed using random hexamers. The immunoSEQ multiplex PCR assay, which covers 54 Vbeta and 13 Jbeta segments, was used to amplify TCR beta CDR3 regions. PCR amplification bias was corrected by using a synthetic template baseline for primer optimization and computational correction. The study's processing was this. Only productive sequences were kept, with reads annotated to V, D and J genes according to IMGT and analyzed in immunoSEQ Analyzer. Clonality was computed as one minus Shannon entropy normalized by log2 of the number of productive unique sequences. For each patient and control, public and private clones were evaluated within the 100 most prevalent clones. Susac-specific clones were defined as absent from healthy and MS cohorts, some 1,000 published viral clones and other ImmuneACCESS disease sequences. The public reads were run again by TCRdb, first through fastp at Q25 and then through MiXCR, and only productive beta chains were kept. Under each unique CDR3 protein, matching rows form one entry showing the most common genes and DNA. TCRdb, rather than the study authors, made the V and J calls. This sample gives approximately 190,000 distinct CDR3 sequences in total; about 94% of them show up just once. The ten top clones hold around 0.1% of the sample.

The sample was CD4+ T cells from PBMCs. This sequence was found in a human donor with Susac syndrome. The chain uses TRBV6-5 and TRBJ1-4; no D gene can be assigned with confidence. The CDR3 in this case is CASSYPPPLWMRLFF. The nucleotides read TGTGCCAGCAGTTACCCCCCACCTCTTTGGATGAGACTGTTTTTT.